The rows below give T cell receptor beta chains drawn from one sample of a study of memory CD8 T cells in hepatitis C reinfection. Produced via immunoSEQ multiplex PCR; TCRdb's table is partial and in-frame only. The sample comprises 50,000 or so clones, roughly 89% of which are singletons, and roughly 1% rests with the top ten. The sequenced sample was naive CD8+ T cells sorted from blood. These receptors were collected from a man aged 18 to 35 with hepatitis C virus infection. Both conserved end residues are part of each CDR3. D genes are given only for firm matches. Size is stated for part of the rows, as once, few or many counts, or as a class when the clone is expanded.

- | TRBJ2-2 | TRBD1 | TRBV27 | CASSRGRRDTGELFF | TGTGCCAGTTCCAGGGGGCGTAGGGACACCGGGGAGCTGTTTTTT
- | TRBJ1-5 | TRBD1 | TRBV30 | CAWSGDRDNQPQHF | TGTGCCTGGAGTGGGGACAGGGACAATCAGCCCCAGCATTTT
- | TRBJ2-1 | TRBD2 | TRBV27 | CASSFTSGGGNEQFF | TGTGCCAGCAGTTTCACTAGCGGGGGAGGGAATGAGCAGTTCTTC
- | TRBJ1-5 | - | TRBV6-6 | CASSYSRSLPQHF | TGTGCCAGCAGTTACTCGAGATCGCTGCCCCAGCATTTT
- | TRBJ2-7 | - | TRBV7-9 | CASSPSGYEQYF | TGTGCCAGCAGCCCCTCCGGGTACGAGCAGTACTTC
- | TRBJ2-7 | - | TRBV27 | CASSLGTTYEQYF | TGTGCCAGCAGTTTAGGGACAACTTACGAGCAGTACTTC
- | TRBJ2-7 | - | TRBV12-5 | CASGQLPGLPAYEQYF | TGTGCTAGTGGCCAACTCCCGGGACTCCCTGCCTACGAGCAGTACTTC
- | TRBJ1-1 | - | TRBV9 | CASESGIKSTEAFF | TGTGCCAGCGAGTCAGGGATAAAATCCACTGAAGCTTTCTTT
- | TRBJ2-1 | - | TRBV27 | CASSSHNPTNEQFF | TGTGCCAGCAGTTCCCACAACCCCACCAATGAGCAGTTCTTC
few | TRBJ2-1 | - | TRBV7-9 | CASSLGRAVPNGDNEQFF | TGTGCCAGCAGCCTGGGGCGCGCGGTACCTAACGGCGACAATGAGCAGTTCTTC
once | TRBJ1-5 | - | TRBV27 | CASGDSYQPQHF | TGTGCCAGCGGCGACAGTTATCAGCCCCAGCATTTT